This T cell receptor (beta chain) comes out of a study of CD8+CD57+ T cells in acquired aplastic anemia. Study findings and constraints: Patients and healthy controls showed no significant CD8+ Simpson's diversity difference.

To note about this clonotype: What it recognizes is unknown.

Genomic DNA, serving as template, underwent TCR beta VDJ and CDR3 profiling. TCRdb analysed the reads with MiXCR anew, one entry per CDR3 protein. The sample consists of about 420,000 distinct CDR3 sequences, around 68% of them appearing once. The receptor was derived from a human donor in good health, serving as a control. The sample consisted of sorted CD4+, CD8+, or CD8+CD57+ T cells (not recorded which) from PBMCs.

The DNA of the CDR3 is TGTGCCAGCAGCGGAGCCCCGGGACTCATTCTTGTGAATGGCTACACCTTC. Its protein product is CASSGAPGLILVNGYTF. The chain combines TRBV12-3 or TRBV12-4 with TRBJ1-2; D possibly corresponds to TRBD1 (5 bases). Deletions cut 6 bases from V and 6 bases from J, with 26 bases between. The CDR3 is 17 amino acids.